Following are 23 T cell receptor beta chains from one sample sequenced in a study of PD-1 blockade in classical Hodgkin lymphoma. Profiled with immunoSEQ multiplex PCR; TCRdb holds only in-frame clones, not every one. The table records 75,000 to 100,000 clones, roughly four fifths of them present only once. Each patient experienced a relapse that followed autologous stem cell transplantation, and brentuximab vedotin exposure varied. The input for sequencing was peripheral blood mononuclear cells (PBMCs), taken before the second cycle of nivolumab. The receptors derive from a human donor with classical Hodgkin lymphoma.

The chain has TRBV29-1 and TRBJ1-5; TRBD1 matches 7 bases. This CDR3 is built from 12 residues. CDR1 and CDR2 from the germline V gene are SQVTM and ANQGSEA. V shed 7 bases and J 4 bases; nucleotides not matched to a gene: 4. The CDR3 protein is CSARQGNQPQHF. Here the CDR3 DNA reads TGCAGCGCAAGACAGGGAAATCAGCCCCAGCATTTT.

The V call is TRBV18, the J call TRBJ2-1; D gene unclear. V lost 0 bases and J lost 10, with 19 bases in between. The CDR3 is 16 residues long. The germline gives CDR1 KGHSH, CDR2 LQKENI. This CDR3 is CASSPPGRDPQGEQFF. The CDR3 DNA is TGTGCCAGCTCACCACCCGGAAGAGACCCACAAGGGGAGCAGTTCTTC.

The chain carries TRBV18 and TRBJ2-1; D not certain. The V end was cut by 3 bases, the J end by 5 bases, with 14 bases between. Germline CDR1 reads KGHSH; CDR2 reads LQKENI. This CDR3 spans 15 amino acids. The DNA for the CDR3 is TGTGCCAGCTCACCGGTCCTATCGAGCGACAATGAGCAGTTCTTC. Translating gives CASSPVLSSDNEQFF.

This rearrangement joins TRBV18 to TRBJ2-3; 9 nucleotides agree with TRBD2. This CDR3 spans 18 amino acids. Germline loops: CDR1 KGHSH, CDR2 LQKENI. The J segment lost 0 bases and the V segment lost 6 bases, leaving 13 bases of the junction unmatched. The CDR3 loop is CASSPRGPTSGSTDTQYF. CDR3 nucleotide sequence: TGTGCCAGCTCCCCTCGGGGGCCTACTAGCGGGAGCACAGATACGCAGTATTTT.

V usage is TRBV10-3 and J usage is TRBJ1-2, with a weak D call TRBD1 (5 bases). The CDR3 sequence is 14 residues long. Per germline, CDR1 ENHRY and CDR2 SYGVKD. The V and J ends lost 4 bases and 1 base respectively, with 10 bases between them. CDR3 sequence (DNA): TGTGCCATCAGTGGGGAGGGGAGTAACTATGGCTACACCTTC. This translates into CAISGEGSNYGYTF.

The J gene is TRBJ2-2, the V gene TRBV30, with D maybe TRBD2 (6 bases). The CDR3 has 14 residues. Trimming took 4 bases from V and 5 from J, leaving 14 bases between them. CDR1 and CDR2 (germline): GTSNPN, SVGIG (reference sequence). In DNA form, the CDR3 reads TGTGCCTGGAATGAGGATAGCGGTACCGGGGAGCTGTTTTTT. It specifies CAWNEDSGTGELFF. Full variable domain (remainder filled in from reference TRBV30 and TRBJ2-2): SQTIHQWPATLVQPVGSPLSLECTVEGTSNPNLYWYRQAAGRGLQLLFYSVGIGQISSEVPQNLSASRPQDRQFILSSKKLLLSDSGFYLCAWNEDSGTGELFFGEGSRLTVL.

This chain joins TRBV19 and TRBJ2-2; no clear D. The germline V gene encodes CDR1 LNHDA and CDR2 SQIVND (reference sequence). With 11 bases removed from V and 4 bases from J, the gap between germline ends came to 14 bases. This CDR3 is built from 13 residues. The CDR3 loop is CAVARITTGELFF. In nucleotides, the CDR3 is TGTGCCGTCGCGCGGATCACCACCGGGGAGCTGTTTTTT.

This chain connects TRBV5-1 to TRBJ2-1; 8 nucleotides agree with TRBD1. Germline assignment: CDR1 SGHRS and CDR2 YFSETQ. Trimming removed 4 bases from V and 7 bases from J; junction bases left unmatched: 13. The CDR3 is 16 amino acids. CDR3 sequence reads: CASSPDGQGISNEQFF. The CDR3, as DNA: TGCGCCAGCAGCCCGGACGGACAGGGTATCAGTAATGAGCAGTTCTTC.

This clone is a singleton in its sample. The chain has TRBV6-5 and TRBJ1-2; D call uncertain. The CDR3 contains 14 residues. V lost 6 bases and J 6 bases, leaving 17 bases between the germline ends. CDR1 and CDR2 from the germline V gene are MNHEY and SVGAGI. DNA of the CDR3: TGTGCCAGCAGCGCCAGGTCTGCAGAGGATGGCTACACCTTC. The encoded protein is CASSARSAEDGYTF.

The chain recombines TRBV5-1 with TRBJ2-1; TRBD1 aligns across 9 bases. The CDR3 runs to 16 residues. The germline V gene encodes CDR1 SGHRS and CDR2 YFSETQ. Trimming at V came to 5 bases and at J to 6 bases, leaving 12 bases not matched to a gene. CDR3 residues: CASSQQGAGVTNEQFF. DNA for the CDR3: TGCGCCAGCAGTCAACAGGGGGCCGGCGTTACCAATGAGCAGTTCTTC.

V gene TRBV6-1 combines with J gene TRBJ2-7; 9 bases line up with TRBD2. Germline V lookup: CDR1 MNHNS, CDR2 SASEGT. The CDR3 runs to 17 residues. After removal of 3 bases from V and 2 bases from J, the junction contained 11 bases not matched to a gene. The CDR3 reads CASSEGGLAGSTYEQYF. As DNA, the CDR3 is TGTGCCAGCAGTGAGGGGGGGCTAGCGGGATCCACCTACGAGCAGTACTTC.

In this sample, this clone turned up once. The chain is built from TRBV5-1 and TRBJ2-7; 7 nucleotides line up with TRBD1. The CDR3 is made up of 13 amino acids. Trimming removed 3 bases from V and 4 bases from J; junction bases left unmatched: 4. CDR1 SGHRS and CDR2 YFSETQ come from the germline V gene. CDR3 protein: CASSSATGYEQYF. In DNA form, the CDR3 reads TGCGCCAGCAGCTCAGCGACAGGGTACGAGCAGTACTTC.

This chain uses TRBV5-5 with TRBJ2-4; TRBD2 aligns across 7 bases. This CDR3 is built from 15 residues. Germline CDR1 is SGHKS and CDR2 is YYEKEE (reference sequence). V lost 4 bases, J lost 6 bases, and 10 bases stayed unmatched. The CDR3 nucleotides are TGTGCCAGCAGCCTATCCGGGGGGACTCTAAACATTCAGTACTTC. It yields the protein CASSLSGGTLNIQYF.

A single count supports this clone. The gene calls are TRBV7-8 and TRBJ2-1; D is possibly TRBD2 (5 bases). Per the germline V gene, CDR1 is SGHVS and CDR2 is FQNEAQ. The V end was cut by 0 bases, the J end by 6 bases, with 18 bases between. This CDR3 has 17 residues. The CDR3 coding sequence is TGTGCCAGCAGCTTAGCGGACCCACGGGATGTGGGCAATGAGCAGTTCTTC. This sequence encodes CASSLADPRDVGNEQFF.

The chain is built from TRBV14 and TRBJ2-7; unclear D gene. The CDR3 consists of 15 residues. Germline CDR1 SGHDN, CDR2 FVKESK. The V gene lost 4 bases and the J gene lost 1 base, with 14 bases spanning the gap. CDR3 amino acids: CASSRLGGGSYEQYF. For the CDR3, the DNA is TGTGCCAGCAGCCGCTTGGGCGGCGGTTCCTACGAGCAGTACTTC.

The chain carries TRBV9 and TRBJ2-3, with TRBD2 as a possible D gene (6 bases). The CDR3 has 16 residues. CDR1 and CDR2 from the germline V gene are SGDLS and YYNGEE. The ends were cut back, 4 bases at V and 2 bases at J, with 17 bases in the middle. The CDR3 region has the DNA TGTGCCAGCAGCTACGGCTCGGCGGGATACACAGATACGCAGTATTTT. This codes for CASSYGSAGYTDTQYF.

V and J are TRBV5-1 and TRBJ2-7, with D perhaps TRBD2 (6 bases). With 4 bases removed from V and 3 bases from J, the gap between germline ends came to 8 bases. The CDR3 is made up of 12 amino acids. Germline assignment: CDR1 SGHRS and CDR2 YFSETQ. The CDR3 bases are TGCGCCAGCAGCGCCGGGGGCTACGAGCAGTACTTC. It translates to CASSAGGYEQYF.

The chain carries TRBV2 and TRBJ2-7, with D maybe TRBD2 (6 bases). Germline CDR1 SNHLY, CDR2 FYNNEI. This CDR3 contains 15 residues. The V gene lost 6 bases and the J gene lost 3 bases, with 18 bases spanning the gap. This chain's CDR3 is CASRPLGGPLYEQYF. For the CDR3, the DNA is TGTGCCAGCAGACCCCTGGGGGGTCCCCTCTACGAGCAGTACTTC.

This clone has a single count. The chain is built from TRBV12-5 and TRBJ1-2, with D uncertain. The CDR3 has 18 residues. CDR1 LGHNT and CDR2 FRNRAP come from the germline V gene. Trimming took 1 base from V and 1 from J, leaving 19 bases between them. This CDR3 reads CASGLDIGRTPNNYGYTF. The CDR3 DNA sequence: TGTGCTAGTGGTTTGGATATAGGACGGACCCCGAATAACTATGGCTACACCTTC.

In nucleotides, the CDR3 is TGTGCCACTCGGGATGGACAGGGGGCCTACGAGCAGTACTTC. Protein: CATRDGQGAYEQYF. This chain joins TRBV10-3 and TRBJ2-7; 10 bases align to TRBD1. The CDR3 has 14 residues. Trimming at V came to 10 bases and at J to 2 bases, leaving 8 bases not matched to a gene. The germline V gene has CDR1 ENHRY and CDR2 SYGVKD.

The chain has TRBV18 and TRBJ2-7; D possibly corresponds to TRBD2 (6 bases). The CDR3 is 22 residues long. The V gene lost 2 bases and the J gene lost 2 bases, with 34 bases spanning the gap. Germline CDR1 reads KGHSH; CDR2 reads LQKENI. CDR3 coding DNA: TGTGCCAGCTCACCAAGGGCCCCACCCGCGGGGACTCCACGACCTACTACCTACGAGCAGTACTTC. Translating gives CASSPRAPPAGTPRPTTYEQYF.

The chain couples TRBV5-1 to TRBJ1-2; a weak D match, TRBD1 (6 bases). This CDR3 contains 15 residues. V lost 7 bases to trimming and J lost 1 base, with 17 bases between them. Germline loops: CDR1 SGHRS, CDR2 YFSETQ. This CDR3 is CASLGPTGDNYGYTF. The CDR3 nucleotides read TGCGCCAGCCTAGGCCCGACAGGAGATAACTATGGCTACACCTTC.

The chain employs TRBV7-7 and TRBJ2-5; D unresolved. In germline, CDR1 is SSHAT, CDR2 FNYEAQ (reference sequence). The germline V and J ends were trimmed by 1 base and 3 bases, with 6 bases remaining between them. There are 13 residues in the CDR3. In nucleotides, the CDR3 is TGTGCCAGCAGCTTAGGTTGGGAAGAGACCCAGTACTTC. Its protein is CASSLGWEETQYF.